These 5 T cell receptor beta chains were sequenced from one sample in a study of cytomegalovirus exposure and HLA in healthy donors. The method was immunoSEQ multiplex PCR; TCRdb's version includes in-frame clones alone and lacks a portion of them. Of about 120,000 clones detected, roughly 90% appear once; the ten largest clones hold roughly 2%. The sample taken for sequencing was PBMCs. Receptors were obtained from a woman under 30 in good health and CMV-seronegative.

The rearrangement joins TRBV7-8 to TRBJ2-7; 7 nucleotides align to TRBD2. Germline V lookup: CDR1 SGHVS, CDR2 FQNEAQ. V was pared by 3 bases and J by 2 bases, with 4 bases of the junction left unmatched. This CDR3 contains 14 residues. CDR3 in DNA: TGTGCCAGCAGCTTCGCTAGCGGAACCTACGAGCAGTACTTC. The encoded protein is CASSFASGTYEQYF.

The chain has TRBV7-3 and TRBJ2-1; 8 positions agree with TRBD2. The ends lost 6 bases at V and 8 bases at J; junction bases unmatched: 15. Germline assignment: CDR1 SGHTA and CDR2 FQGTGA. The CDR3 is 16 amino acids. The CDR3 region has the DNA TGTGCCAGCAGATTCCAACCCAGCGGGAGTGGCGATGAGCAGTTCTTC. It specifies CASRFQPSGSGDEQFF.

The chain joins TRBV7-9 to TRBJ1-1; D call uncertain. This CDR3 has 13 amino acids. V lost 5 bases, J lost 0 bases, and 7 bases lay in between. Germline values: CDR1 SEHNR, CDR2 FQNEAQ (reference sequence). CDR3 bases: TGTGCCAGCAGCGCGGCGATGAACACTGAAGCTTTCTTT. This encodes CASSAAMNTEAFF.

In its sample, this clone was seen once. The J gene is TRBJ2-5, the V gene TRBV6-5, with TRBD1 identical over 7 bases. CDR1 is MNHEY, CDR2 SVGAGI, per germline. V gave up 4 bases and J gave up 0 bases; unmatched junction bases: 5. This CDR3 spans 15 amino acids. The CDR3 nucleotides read TGTGCCAGCAGTTCATCGGACAGGAACCAAGAGACCCAGTACTTC. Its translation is CASSSSDRNQETQYF.

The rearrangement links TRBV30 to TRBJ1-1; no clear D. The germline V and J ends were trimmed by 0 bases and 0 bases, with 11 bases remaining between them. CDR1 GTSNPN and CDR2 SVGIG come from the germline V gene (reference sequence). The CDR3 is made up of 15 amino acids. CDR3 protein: CAWSVQNNLNTEAFF. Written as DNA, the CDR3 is TGTGCCTGGAGTGTACAGAACAATCTGAACACTGAAGCTTTCTTT.